This is a list of T cell receptor beta chains from one sample in a study of shared clonotypes between healthy human individuals. Produced via immunoSEQ multiplex PCR; TCRdb's table is partial and in-frame only. The sample holds about 2.3 million clones, over 85% seen once. Sequenced: naive CD4+ T cells from PBMCs. The receptors originated from a man aged 18-30 years in good health. Some clones in this sample may be carry-over from other donors' samples. Both conserved end residues are part of each CDR3. D genes are given only for firm matches. Rows give clone size only sometimes, using once, few, many, or a class for an expanded clone.

j_gene	len	abundance	d_gene	v_gene	CDR3aa	CDR3nt
TRBJ2-4	13	-	TRBD2	TRBV7-8	CASSLGGTSGQYF	TGTGCCAGCAGCTTAGGGGGGACTAGCGGCCAGTACTTC
TRBJ2-7	14	-	TRBD2	TRBV27	CASRGSGRAREQYF	TGTGCCAGCAGGGGTAGCGGGAGGGCCCGCGAGCAGTACTTC
TRBJ2-1	16	-	TRBD2	TRBV10-2	CASRVSGSGSYNEQFF	TGCGCCAGCAGGGTTAGCGGGAGCGGGTCCTACAATGAGCAGTTCTTC
TRBJ1-1	14	-	TRBD1	TRBV5-1	CASSTTGSNTEAFF	TGCGCCAGCTCCACGACAGGGTCGAACACTGAAGCTTTCTTT
TRBJ1-1	14	-	-	TRBV5-1	CASSLTPSNTEAFF	TGCGCCAGCAGCTTGACCCCATCGAACACTGAAGCTTTCTTT
TRBJ2-7	14	-	-	TRBV10-1	CASSESRGTYEQYF	TGCGCCAGCAGTGAGTCGCGGGGAACCTACGAGCAGTACTTC
TRBJ2-3	17	-	-	TRBV5-8	CASSLAYGVSNTDTQYF	TGTGCCAGCAGCCTCGCGTACGGGGTATCGAACACAGATACGCAGTATTTT
TRBJ2-1	11	-	-	TRBV19	CASLGTGEQFF	TGTGCCAGTCTGGGAACAGGGGAGCAGTTCTTC
TRBJ2-7	16	-	TRBD1	TRBV7-2	CASSLVPGQGPYEQYF	TGTGCCAGCAGCTTAGTACCGGGACAGGGGCCCTACGAGCAGTACTTC
TRBJ2-2	18	-	TRBD1	TRBV28	CASTYPPWGQLNTGELFF	TGTGCCAGCACCTATCCCCCATGGGGACAGTTAAACACCGGGGAGCTGTTTTTT
TRBJ2-1	12	-	TRBD2	TRBV29-1	CSVPVAGNEQFF	TGCAGCGTTCCGGTAGCGGGAAATGAGCAGTTCTTC
TRBJ2-7	13	-	-	TRBV30	CAWSVGDSYEQYF	TGTGCCTGGAGTGTGGGCGATTCCTACGAGCAGTACTTC
TRBJ2-5	15	-	TRBD2	TRBV18	CASSRLAGPQETQYF	TGTGCCAGCTCGCGACTAGCGGGACCCCAAGAGACCCAGTACTTC
TRBJ1-2	16	once	TRBD1	TRBV13	CASSFHQTGPNYGYTF	TGTGCCAGCAGCTTTCACCAGACAGGGCCGAACTATGGCTACACCTTC
TRBJ2-7	11	-	-	TRBV28	CASSLSGEQYF	TGTGCCAGCAGTTTATCTGGGGAGCAGTACTTC
TRBJ2-1	15	-	-	TRBV5-4	CASTTSPSSYNEQFF	TGTGCCAGCACCACTAGCCCAAGCTCCTACAATGAGCAGTTCTTC
TRBJ2-7	17	once	TRBD2	TRBV5-1	CASSRLPLAGVTYEQYF	TGCGCCAGCAGCCGGCTCCCACTAGCGGGAGTGACCTACGAGCAGTACTTC
TRBJ2-3	14	-	-	TRBV2	CATGAYLRTDTQYF	TGTGCCACCGGCGCCTACTTGCGTACAGATACGCAGTATTTT
TRBJ2-5	14	-	-	TRBV28	CASSLLARVETQYF	TGTGCCAGCAGTTTATTGGCCAGGGTGGAGACCCAGTACTTC
TRBJ1-2	15	-	TRBD1	TRBV13	CASSVGTGTNYGYTF	TGTGCCAGCAGCGTAGGGACAGGAACTAACTATGGCTACACCTTC
TRBJ2-3	14	once	-	TRBV12-5	CASGLGGPTDTQYF	TGTGCTAGTGGTTTGGGTGGACCCACAGATACGCAGTATTTT
TRBJ1-5	14	-	-	TRBV11-2	CASSLAGSNQPQHF	TGTGCCAGCAGCTTAGCCGGCAGCAATCAGCCCCAGCATTTT
TRBJ2-5	16	-	TRBD2	TRBV4-2	CASSSRLAGGQETQYF	TGTGCCAGCAGCTCCCGACTAGCGGGAGGGCAAGAGACCCAGTACTTC
TRBJ2-1	15	-	TRBD1	TRBV29-1	CSVGGTGRVYNEQFF	TGCAGCGTTGGGGGGACAGGGCGGGTTTACAATGAGCAGTTCTTC
TRBJ2-7	13	-	TRBD2	TRBV7-3	CASSSTGGAEQYF	TGTGCCAGCAGCTCCACGGGGGGTGCCGAGCAGTACTTC
TRBJ1-4	14	-	-	TRBV5-5	CASSPRANNEKLFF	TGTGCCAGCAGCCCCCGGGCCAATAATGAAAAACTGTTTTTT
TRBJ2-7	16	-	TRBD2	TRBV28	CASSLVPGGHSYEQYF	TGTGCCAGCAGTTTGGTTCCGGGAGGCCACTCCTACGAGCAGTACTTC
TRBJ2-7	14	-	-	TRBV4-1	CASSRLQDSYEQYF	TGCGCCAGCAGCCGTCTACAGGACTCCTACGAGCAGTACTTC
TRBJ2-7	14	-	-	TRBV6-5	CASSYGFLPYEQYF	TGTGCCAGCAGTTACGGTTTTCTTCCATACGAGCAGTACTTC
TRBJ2-1	16	-	-	TRBV7-8	CASSLVGLPHNNEQFF	TGTGCCAGCAGCTTAGTTGGGCTACCCCATAACAATGAGCAGTTCTTC
TRBJ1-2	15	-	-	TRBV28	CARATVEGSNYGYTF	TGTGCCCGGGCCACGGTCGAGGGGAGTAACTATGGCTACACCTTC
TRBJ2-7	16	-	TRBD1	TRBV7-2	CASSLFGRGQSYEQYF	TGTGCCAGCAGCTTATTCGGTAGGGGGCAATCCTACGAGCAGTACTTC
TRBJ1-4	15	-	TRBD1	TRBV5-5	CASSSPGQGIEKLFF	TGTGCCAGCAGCTCCCCGGGACAGGGAATAGAAAAACTGTTTTTT
TRBJ1-1	15	-	TRBD1	TRBV4-2	CASSQDRGRDAEAFF	TGTGCCAGCAGCCAAGACAGGGGGCGAGACGCTGAAGCTTTCTTT
TRBJ2-3	15	-	TRBD1	TRBV9	CASSPRQGETDTQYF	TGTGCCAGCAGCCCCAGACAGGGGGAGACAGATACGCAGTATTTT
TRBJ2-7	16	-	-	TRBV4-1	CASSSRGAGIAYEQYF	TGCGCCAGCAGCTCTCGGGGAGCGGGCATTGCCTACGAGCAGTACTTC
TRBJ2-3	19	-	TRBD2	TRBV4-2	CASSTRSAAGGRGTDTQYF	TGTGCCAGCAGTACAAGATCGGCAGCGGGAGGAAGAGGCACAGATACGCAGTATTTT
TRBJ2-1	15	-	-	TRBV29-1	CSVVSPGRFSNEQFF	TGCAGCGTTGTGTCGCCGGGACGTTTTTCCAATGAGCAGTTCTTC
TRBJ1-2	14	-	-	TRBV6-4	CASSDSQGLGGYTF	TGTGCCAGCAGTGACTCCCAGGGATTAGGAGGCTACACCTTC
TRBJ1-2	13	-	-	TRBV4-1	CASSPQENYGYTF	TGCGCCAGCAGCCCACAGGAAAACTATGGCTACACCTTC
TRBJ2-2	15	-	-	TRBV2	CASSDRQKGTGELFF	TGTGCCAGCAGTGACCGTCAGAAAGGGACCGGGGAGCTGTTTTTT
TRBJ2-3	13	-	-	TRBV4-1	CASYSRETDTQYF	TGCGCCAGCTATTCCAGGGAAACAGATACGCAGTATTTT
TRBJ2-7	16	-	TRBD1	TRBV5-1	CASSLYQPGQGYEQYF	TGCGCCAGCAGCTTGTACCAGCCGGGACAGGGATACGAGCAGTACTTC
TRBJ1-5	13	-	-	TRBV29-1	CSVKGRNNQPQHF	TGCAGCGTGAAAGGGCGGAACAATCAGCCCCAGCATTTT
TRBJ2-3	18	-	TRBD2	TRBV27	CASSRFGLAGVRTDTQYF	TGTGCCAGCAGCCGATTCGGACTAGCGGGAGTCCGCACAGATACGCAGTATTTT
TRBJ1-1	14	-	TRBD1	TRBV25-1	CASSADRVNTEAFF	TGTGCCAGCAGTGCGGACAGGGTGAACACTGAAGCTTTCTTT
TRBJ1-1	14	-	TRBD1	TRBV7-9	CASSRGQGDTEAFF	TGTGCCAGCAGCCGGGGACAGGGGGACACTGAAGCTTTCTTT
TRBJ2-7	11	-	-	TRBV20-1	CSALRTYEQYF	TGCAGTGCTCTGAGAACCTACGAGCAGTACTTC
TRBJ2-1	16	-	TRBD2	TRBV27	CASSSQSGGGINEQFF	TGTGCCAGCAGTTCCCAAAGCGGGGGGGGCATTAATGAGCAGTTCTTC
TRBJ1-4	14	-	-	TRBV19	CATQGTPAGVELFF	TGTGCCACACAAGGGACCCCGGCTGGCGTGGAACTGTTTTTT
TRBJ1-1	13	-	-	TRBV2	CARVGGSNTEAFF	TGTGCCAGGGTCGGGGGCTCGAACACTGAAGCTTTCTTT
TRBJ2-5	15	once	TRBD1	TRBV5-1	CASSSGQTYQETQYF	TGCGCCAGCAGCTCGGGACAGACGTACCAAGAGACCCAGTACTTC
TRBJ2-7	16	-	-	TRBV6-5	CASSYGGASGGYEQYF	TGTGCCAGCAGTTACGGAGGGGCTAGTGGAGGCTACGAGCAGTACTTC
TRBJ2-6	18	-	-	TRBV27	CASSLILGSRSGANVLTF	TGTGCCAGCAGTTTAATCTTGGGGAGTCGTTCTGGGGCCAACGTCCTGACTTTC
TRBJ2-3	18	-	TRBD2	TRBV5-1	CASSLEDLAGVSTDTQYF	TGCGCCAGCAGCTTGGAGGACCTAGCGGGAGTTAGCACAGATACGCAGTATTTT
TRBJ2-4	15	-	TRBD1	TRBV6-5	CASSSPGTGEGIQYF	TGTGCCAGCAGTTCCCCGGGGACAGGGGAAGGCATTCAGTACTTC
TRBJ1-2	13	-	-	TRBV29-1	CSVERRAGNGYTF	TGCAGCGTTGAACGGCGGGCAGGTAATGGCTACACCTTC